The 32 T cell receptor beta chains below all came from one sample that was sequenced in a study of blood T cell repertoires in COVID-19. The table came from immunoSEQ multiplex PCR; TCRdb's copy has only in-frame clones and leaves some out. The sample holds 150,000 or so clones, approximately 86% seen once. Sequenced input: peripheral blood. The receptors derive from a man in his 60s with COVID-19, enrolled during active disease.

This chain links TRBV30 with TRBJ1-2; perhaps TRBD1 as D (6 bases). Per the germline V gene, CDR1 is GTSNPN and CDR2 is SVGIG (reference sequence). Trimming removed 1 base at V and 8 bases at J, with 14 bases between. The CDR3 is 13 amino acids. The CDR3 DNA reads TGTGCCTGGAGTGATGCGGGGGCGATCGGCTACACCTTC. Translating gives CAWSDAGAIGYTF.

This chain joins TRBV16 and TRBJ1-1; the match to TRBD1 covers 7 bases. The V gene's germline CDR1 is KGHSY and CDR2 FQNENV. V dropped 2 bases and J dropped 5; count of bases not matched to a gene: 8. The CDR3 loop spans 15 amino acids. CDR3 in amino acids: CASSQIRGMGTEAFF. The CDR3 bases are TGTGCCAGCAGCCAAATCAGGGGGATGGGGACTGAAGCTTTCTTT.

The rearrangement joins TRBV2 to TRBJ1-2, with TRBD1 matching 9 bases. CDR3 length: 14 amino acids. From germline, CDR1 is SNHLY and CDR2 FYNNEI. The trim removed 4 bases at V and 5 bases at J, leaving 5 bases unmatched. For the CDR3, the DNA is TGTGCCAGCAGTGCGGGACAGGGAGGGTATGGCTACACCTTC. It encodes CASSAGQGGYGYTF.

On this clone itself: Additional DNA sequences in this sample encode the identical CDR3. This chain links TRBV28 with TRBJ2-7; 7 nucleotides agree with TRBD1. The CDR3 consists of 14 residues. The J segment lost 2 bases and the V segment lost 4 bases, leaving 5 bases of the junction unmatched. In germline, CDR1 is MDHEN, CDR2 SYDVKM. CDR3 protein: CASSSGTEPYEQYF. CDR3 DNA sequence: TGTGCCAGCAGTTCCGGGACAGAACCCTACGAGCAGTACTTC.

The chain employs TRBV27 and TRBJ1-5, with 9 bases lining up with TRBD1. With V trimmed by 6 bases and J by 1 base, 10 bases remained unmatched. Germline lookup yields CDR1 MNHEY and CDR2 SMNVEV (reference sequence). The CDR3 spans 17 residues. The CDR3 is CASRPIPTGGSNQPQHF. DNA for the CDR3: TGTGCCAGCAGACCCATCCCGACAGGGGGGAGCAATCAGCCCCAGCATTTT.

The rearrangement links TRBV6-1 to TRBJ1-2; D not resolved. V was cut by 2 bases and J by 7 bases, with 17 bases left in between. CDR3 size: 15 residues. Germline V gene lookup returns CDR1 MNHNS and CDR2 SASEGT. As DNA, the CDR3 is TGTGCCAGCAGTGAACTAGTGCTGAGCTATGTTGGCTACACCTTC. Amino acid sequence: CASSELVLSYVGYTF.

This clone appeared once. The rearrangement links TRBV6-5 to TRBJ2-2; D remains unclear. Germline CDR1 reads MNHEY; CDR2 reads SVGAGI. The CDR3 is 14 amino acids. Trimming stripped 2 bases from V and 1 base from J, with 5 bases between. In DNA form, the CDR3 reads TGTGCCAGCAGTTACAGACAGAACACCGGGGAGCTGTTTTTT. This encodes CASSYRQNTGELFF.

V and J are TRBV9 and TRBJ2-5, with 7 bases matching TRBD1. The V and J ends lost 1 base and 5 bases, in that order; junction bases with no gene match: 2. Germline V gene sequence: CDR1 SGDLS, CDR2 YYNGEE. The CDR3 spans 13 residues. CDR3 loop: CASSVTGVETQYF. The DNA for the CDR3 is TGTGCCAGCAGCGTAACAGGGGTCGAGACCCAGTACTTC. The full variable domain, rest sourced from reference TRBV9 and TRBJ2-5, is DSGVTQTPKHLITATGQRVTLRCSPRSGDLSVYWYQQSLDQGLQFLIQYYNGEERAKGNILERFSAQQFPDLHSELNLSSLELGDSALYFCASSVTGVETQYFGPGTRLLVL.

The chain couples TRBV4-2 to TRBJ2-1; D ambiguous. Germline assignment: CDR1 LGHNA and CDR2 YNFKEQ. The CDR3 extends over 15 amino acids. V lost 1 base, J lost 4 bases, and 11 bases lay in between. The CDR3 nucleotides read TGTGCCAGCAGCCAAGTGGCTCTAGTGTACAATGAGCAGTTCTTC. Translation gives CASSQVALVYNEQFF.

This rearrangement joins TRBV18 to TRBJ1-6, with 9 bases matching TRBD1. J was trimmed by 6 bases and V by 2 bases; bases with no gene match: 5. The germline V gene encodes CDR1 KGHSH and CDR2 LQKENI. CDR3 length: 16 residues. CDR3 sequence reads: CASSPVDRGLNSPLHF. In DNA form, the CDR3 reads TGTGCCAGCTCACCAGTGGACAGGGGACTTAATTCACCCCTCCACTTT.

This clone was recorded only once. This chain uses TRBV5-4 with TRBJ1-6; 11 nucleotides agree with TRBD1. The length of the CDR3 is 16 residues. The germline V gene has CDR1 SGHNT and CDR2 YYREEE (reference sequence). V shed 4 bases and J 10 bases; nucleotides not matched to a gene: 10. The CDR3 is CASSEGTGGFGSPLHF. Here the CDR3 DNA reads TGTGCCAGCAGCGAGGGGACAGGGGGATTCGGATCACCCCTCCACTTT.

The chain recombines TRBV6-1 with TRBJ1-6; D call uncertain. V was shortened by 6 bases and J by 7 bases, with 16 bases between the two germline ends. Per germline, CDR1 MNHNS and CDR2 SASEGT. The CDR3 loop spans 15 amino acids. The CDR3 DNA sequence: TGTGCCAGCAGCCTTCCGGAGGGAACCAATTCACCCCTCCACTTT. Translating gives CASSLPEGTNSPLHF.

The CDR3 here is CASRLDSPHGYTF. Here the CDR3 DNA reads TGTGCCAGCAGACTGGACAGTCCCCATGGCTACACCTTC. The rearrangement joins TRBV28 to TRBJ1-2; possibly TRBD1 for D (6 bases). The CDR3 is 13 residues long. Germline V gene data show CDR1 as MDHEN and CDR2 as SYDVKM. The V end lost 6 bases, the J end lost 6 bases, and 14 bases lay between the germline ends.

The chain has TRBV3-1 (or the pseudogene TRBV3-2) and TRBJ1-2, with D maybe TRBD1 (5 bases). From germline, CDR1 is LGHDT and CDR2 YNNKEL (reference sequence). The CDR3 sequence is 14 residues long. The germline V and J ends were trimmed by 4 bases and 2 bases, with 11 bases remaining between them. The CDR3 loop is CASSPSGVNYGYTF. CDR3 DNA sequence: TGTGCCAGCAGCCCCTCGGGGGTCAACTATGGCTACACCTTC.

The V and J genes are TRBV5-8 and TRBJ1-4; no clear D. The CDR3 is made up of 17 amino acids. CDR1 and CDR2 (germline): SGHTS, YDEGEE. Trimming cost V 4 bases and J 8 bases, with 24 bases left between them. The CDR3 region has the DNA TGTGCCAGCAGCCTCGGCGAAGGAGGGTTATCAGGAGAAAAACTGTTTTTT. Amino acid sequence: CASSLGEGGLSGEKLFF.

This clone was counted a single time. The gene calls are TRBV27 and TRBJ2-2, with TRBD2 identical over 11 bases. The CDR3 is made up of 15 amino acids. The V gene end was trimmed by 2 bases and the J gene end by 4 bases; junction bases not matched to a gene: 0. Germline V gene sequence: CDR1 MNHEY, CDR2 SMNVEV (reference sequence). CDR3 sequence reads: CASSLLAGGTGELFF. CDR3 sequence (DNA): TGTGCCAGCAGTTTACTAGCGGGGGGCACCGGGGAGCTGTTTTTT.

The chain couples TRBV12-5 to TRBJ1-1; unclear D gene. The CDR3 consists of 13 residues. CDR1 is LGHNT, CDR2 FRNRAP, per germline. Trimming left V 1 base short and J 5 bases short, with 8 bases between. Written as DNA, the CDR3 is TGTGCTAGTGGTTTGGGAGGGCGAACTGAAGCTTTCTTT. Residues: CASGLGGRTEAFF.

This chain uses TRBV18 with TRBJ2-7; the match to TRBD1 covers 10 bases. Germline CDR1 reads KGHSH; CDR2 reads LQKENI. The ends lost 3 bases at V and 4 bases at J; junction bases unmatched: 3. The CDR3 runs to 14 residues. The CDR3 sequence: CASSPTGGSYEQYF. CDR3 nucleotides: TGTGCCAGCTCACCGACAGGGGGCTCTTACGAGCAGTACTTC.

The chain couples TRBV11-2 to TRBJ1-3, with 9 bases identical to TRBD1. CDR3 length: 18 residues. CDR1 SGHAT and CDR2 FQNNGV come from the germline V gene. The trim removed 4 bases at V and 2 bases at J, leaving 12 bases unmatched. The CDR3 coding sequence is TGTGCCAGCAGCTCGTCCGGGACAGGGTGGCGGACTGGAAACACCATATATTTT. Amino acid sequence: CASSSSGTGWRTGNTIYF.

J is TRBJ1-5 and V is TRBV27; D is undetermined. V lost 5 bases to trimming and J lost 4 bases, with 9 bases between them. The CDR3 is 13 residues long. Germline CDR1 and CDR2: MNHEY and SMNVEV (reference sequence). The CDR3 nucleotides are TGTGCCAGCAGTGGCGCGGCAAATCAGCCCCAGCATTTT. It specifies CASSGAANQPQHF.

V is TRBV5-8 and J is TRBJ2-1, with 8 bases aligning to TRBD1. Germline V lookup: CDR1 SGHTS, CDR2 YDEGEE. The V segment lost 4 bases and the J segment 7 bases; nucleotides outside the gene matches: 7. This CDR3 is built from 14 residues. CDR3 region: CASSPGQGWNEQFF. CDR3 sequence (DNA): TGTGCCAGCAGCCCTGGACAGGGATGGAATGAGCAGTTCTTC.

In this sample, this clone turned up a few times. The chain carries TRBV7-2 and TRBJ1-3, with D tentatively TRBD1 (6 bases). V shed 5 bases and J shed 5 bases, with 19 bases lying between them. Germline assignment: CDR1 SGHTA and CDR2 FQGNSA. This CDR3 contains 16 residues. As DNA, the CDR3 is TGTGCCAGCAGCCCTGAGACTGGGGGCCTGAGAAACACCATATATTTT. Its translation is CASSPETGGLRNTIYF. Combining the CDR3 with reference TRBV7-2 and TRBJ1-3 gives the whole variable domain GAGVSQSPSNKVTEKGKDVELRCDPISGHTALYWYRQSLGQGLEFLIYFQGNSAPDKSGLPSDRFSAERTGGSVSTLTIQRTQQEDSAVYLCASSPETGGLRNTIYFGEGSWLTVV.

The genes are TRBV14 and TRBJ1-4; D is uncertain. The CDR3 is 16 residues long. Germline V CDR1 and CDR2: SGHDN, FVKESK. Trimming removed 0 bases from V and 4 bases from J, with 12 bases in between. CDR3 sequence (DNA): TGTGCCAGCAGCCAAGATCGGGGTGGGAGTAATGAAAAACTGTTTTTT. It codes for CASSQDRGGSNEKLFF.

The DNA of the CDR3 is TGTGCCAGTAGCCGTTGGGACAGGGGCCCTAGTTCGAACACCGGGGAGCTGTTTTTT. This codes for CASSRWDRGPSSNTGELFF. J is TRBJ2-2 and V is TRBV19; 10 bases align to TRBD1. The germline V gene has CDR1 LNHDA and CDR2 SQIVND (reference sequence). The V segment lost 6 bases and the J segment 0 bases; nucleotides outside the gene matches: 13. The CDR3 loop spans 19 amino acids. The complete variable domain, with remaining parts taken from reference TRBV19 and TRBJ2-2, reads DGGITQSPKYLFRKEGQNVTLSCEQNLNHDAMYWYRQDPGQGLRLIYYSQIVNDFQKGDIAEGYSVSREKKESFPLTVTSAQKNPTAFYLCASSRWDRGPSSNTGELFFGEGSRLTVL.

This chain uses TRBV29-1 with TRBJ2-2; a possible D gene is TRBD1 (6 bases). The CDR3 consists of 14 residues. Germline V gene data show CDR1 as SQVTM and CDR2 as ANQGSEA. Trimming pared 8 bases from V and 6 bases from J, leaving 19 bases between. The chain's CDR3 is CSPTYDRFPGELFF. DNA of the CDR3: TGCAGCCCAACTTACGACAGGTTCCCCGGGGAGCTGTTTTTT.

The chain joins TRBV24-1 to TRBJ2-3, with a tentative D call TRBD2 (5 bases). Per germline, CDR1 KGHDR and CDR2 SFDVKD. This CDR3 is built from 16 residues. V was shortened by 7 bases and J by 2 bases, with 18 bases between the two germline ends. CDR3 residues: CATSLSRGSFTDTQYF. The DNA for the CDR3 is TGTGCCACCAGCCTAAGCAGAGGGTCCTTCACAGATACGCAGTATTTT.

This chain connects TRBV19 to TRBJ2-7; D call uncertain. The CDR3 is 13 residues long. Trimming pared 4 bases from V and 3 bases from J, leaving 10 bases between. Germline CDR1 is LNHDA and CDR2 is SQIVND (reference sequence). The CDR3 reads CASSTNGGYEQYF. The CDR3 DNA reads TGTGCCAGTAGTACTAACGGTGGCTACGAGCAGTACTTC. The whole variable domain, filled in from reference TRBV19 and TRBJ2-7, reads DGGITQSPKYLFRKEGQNVTLSCEQNLNHDAMYWYRQDPGQGLRLIYYSQIVNDFQKGDIAEGYSVSREKKESFPLTVTSAQKNPTAFYLCASSTNGGYEQYFGPGTRLTVT.

This clone showed up just a few times. V gene TRBV9 combines with J gene TRBJ2-1; the match to TRBD2 covers 10 bases. V trimming: 0 bases; J trimming: 7 bases; junction bases outside the gene matches: 4. The germline V gene encodes CDR1 SGDLS and CDR2 YYNGEE. The CDR3 length is 15 residues. The CDR3 sequence is CASSVELAGTNEQFF. The DNA for the CDR3 is TGTGCCAGCAGCGTAGAACTAGCGGGGACGAATGAGCAGTTCTTC. Looking up the rest from reference TRBV9 and TRBJ2-1 gives the full variable domain: DSGVTQTPKHLITATGQRVTLRCSPRSGDLSVYWYQQSLDQGLQFLIQYYNGEERAKGNILERFSAQQFPDLHSELNLSSLELGDSALYFCASSVELAGTNEQFFGPGTRLTVL.

Turning to this clone: Other DNA sequences in the same sample also yield this CDR3. The chain joins TRBV6-6 to TRBJ2-7, with D tentatively TRBD1 (5 bases). V was clipped by 0 bases and J by 2 bases, with 8 bases between them. The germline V gene encodes CDR1 MNHNY and CDR2 SVGAGI (reference sequence). The CDR3 is made up of 14 amino acids. CDR3 protein: CASSYSTGAYEQYF. CDR3 bases: TGTGCCAGCAGTTACTCAACAGGAGCCTACGAGCAGTACTTC.

The chain combines TRBV7-3 with TRBJ2-1; possible D gene TRBD2, 6 bases. The CDR3 spans 15 residues. Trimming removed 3 bases at V and 3 bases at J, with 12 bases between. The germline gives CDR1 SGHTA, CDR2 FQGTGA. CDR3 bases: TGTGCCAGCAGCTTTAGACTAGACTTCTACAATGAGCAGTTCTTC. Protein: CASSFRLDFYNEQFF.

The chain uses TRBV28 and TRBJ1-6, with D maybe TRBD1 (6 bases). Looked up from germline, CDR1 is MDHEN and CDR2 is SYDVKM. This CDR3 has 15 residues. Trimming removed 5 bases at V and 10 bases at J, with 18 bases between. The CDR3 sequence is CASSPSQGRGSPLHF. The DNA for the CDR3 is TGTGCCAGCAGTCCCTCACAGGGTAGAGGCTCACCCCTCCACTTT.

The rearrangement uses TRBV19 and TRBJ1-3; D not certain. Between the trimmed V and J ends, which lost 3 bases and 0 bases, there was a span of 9 bases. The CDR3 runs 15 residues. The germline gives CDR1 LNHDA, CDR2 SQIVND (reference sequence). For the CDR3, the DNA is TGTGCCAGTAGTATGGAAGGGAGCTCTGGAAACACCATATATTTT. This codes for CASSMEGSSGNTIYF.